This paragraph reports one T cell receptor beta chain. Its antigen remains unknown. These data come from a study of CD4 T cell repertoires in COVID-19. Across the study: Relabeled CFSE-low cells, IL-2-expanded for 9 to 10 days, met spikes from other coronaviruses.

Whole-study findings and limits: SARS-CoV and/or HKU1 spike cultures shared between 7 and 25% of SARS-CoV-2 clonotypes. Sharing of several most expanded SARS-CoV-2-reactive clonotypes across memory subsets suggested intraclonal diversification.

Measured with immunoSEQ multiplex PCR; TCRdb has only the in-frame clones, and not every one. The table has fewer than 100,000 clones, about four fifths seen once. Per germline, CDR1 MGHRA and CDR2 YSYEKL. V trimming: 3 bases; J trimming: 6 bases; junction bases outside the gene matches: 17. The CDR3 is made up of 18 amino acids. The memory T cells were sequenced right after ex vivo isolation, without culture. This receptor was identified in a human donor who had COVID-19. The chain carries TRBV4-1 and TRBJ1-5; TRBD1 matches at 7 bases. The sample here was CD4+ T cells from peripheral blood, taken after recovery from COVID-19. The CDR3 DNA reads TGCGCCAGCAGCCAGGACTTCTCTACAGGGGTTTACGCTCAGCCCCAGCATTTT. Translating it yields CASSQDFSTGVYAQPQHF.